The clone carrying this T cell receptor beta chain came up a few times. The antigen is not known. MiXCR, run by TCRdb on the 5' RACE reads, gives a single entry per CDR3 protein. This sample has hundreds of thousands of distinct CDR3 sequences; about an eighth occur once, and the top ten carry over 6.5%. This entry is derived from a study of CD8 T cells in ankylosing spondylitis. Study observations and caveats: Ankylosing spondylitis blood seemed to carry a telltale TCR beta motif made of eight or nine highly homologous variants.

This CDR3 contains 16 residues. Germline CDR1 reads SGHAT; CDR2 reads FQNNGV. Trimming left V 3 bases short and J 5 bases short, with 19 bases between. The receptor comes from a male donor with ankylosing spondylitis. The sample taken for sequencing was blood, either unsorted or a sorted T cell fraction (not recorded which). The genes are TRBV11-2 and TRBJ2-5; possible D gene TRBD2, 5 bases. CDR3 region: CASSFSPPGSDETQYF. CDR3 coding DNA: TGTGCCAGCAGCTTTAGCCCACCGGGGTCGGATGAGACCCAGTACTTC.